This is a list of T cell receptor beta chains from one sample in a study of CD8 T cells in Susac syndrome. One entry per CDR3 protein results from TCRdb running MiXCR on the immunoSEQ multiplex PCR reads. The data hold 100,000 to 150,000 distinct CDR3 sequences, with approximately 93% observed a single time. Sequencing used CD8+ T cells from PBMCs. The receptor source for this set is a human donor with multiple sclerosis. The CDR3 runs from the conserved cysteine through the conserved F or W. Each record gives: D gene, J gene, V gene, clone size, CDR3 protein, CDR3 DNA. D genes are given only for firm matches. Only some rows state a clone size, as once, few, many or a class for expanded clones.

-,TRBJ2-1,TRBV6-5,-,CASRRTVDEQFF,TGTGCCAGCAGGCGGACAGTCGATGAGCAGTTCTTC
-,TRBJ1-3,TRBV18,-,CASSPPRRSSGNTIYF,TGTGCCAGCTCACCACCCCGCAGGTCCTCTGGAAACACCATATATTTT
TRBD1,TRBJ2-1,TRBV5-1,-,CASSDRGYNEQFF,TGCGCCAGCAGTGACAGGGGCTACAATGAGCAGTTCTTC
-,TRBJ1-1,TRBV9,once,CASSPGLATEAFF,TGTGCCAGCAGCCCGGGGTTAGCCACTGAAGCTTTCTTT
-,TRBJ2-3,TRBV13,-,CASSNTAGTPWADTQYF,TGTGCCAGCAGCAACACCGCCGGGACTCCGTGGGCGGATACGCAGTATTTT
-,TRBJ2-1,TRBV6-2/TRBV6-3,-,CASSYLAAEQFF,TGTGCCAGCAGTTATTTAGCAGCTGAGCAGTTCTTC
-,TRBJ1-1,TRBV2,-,CASRYRVEAFF,TGTGCCAGCAGGTACAGGGTGGAAGCTTTCTTT
-,TRBJ1-2,TRBV20-1,-,CSARPGPNHTF,TGCAGTGCTAGGCCCGGACCGAATCACACCTTC
-,TRBJ2-1,TRBV25-1,-,CASSEISSYNEQFF,TGTGCCAGCAGTGAGATAAGCTCCTACAATGAGCAGTTCTTC
-,TRBJ1-5,TRBV9,once,CASSVGSGNQPQHF,TGTGCCAGCAGCGTAGGGTCAGGGAATCAGCCCCAGCATTTT
-,TRBJ1-5,TRBV18,-,CASSPRDGSNQPQHF,TGTGCCAGCTCACCGCGGGACGGAAGCAATCAGCCCCAGCATTTT
-,TRBJ1-1,TRBV7-9,-,CASSFGTEAFF,TGTGCCAGCAGCTTTGGGACTGAAGCTTTCTTT
TRBD1,TRBJ2-2,TRBV7-9,-,CASSLRLDRGDTGELFF,TGTGCCAGCAGCTTACGCCTTGACAGGGGAGATACCGGGGAGCTGTTTTTT
TRBD1,TRBJ1-5,TRBV12-3/TRBV12-4,once,CASSHRGWGQPQHF,TGTGCCAGCAGCCACAGGGGCTGGGGTCAGCCCCAGCATTTT
TRBD1,TRBJ1-2,TRBV12-3/TRBV12-4,-,CASRLLVEGHYGEGTDRNYGYTF,TGCGCCAGCAGATTGCTAGTAGAAGGACACTACGGAGAAGGGACAGACAGAAACTATGGCTACACCTTC
-,TRBJ1-2,TRBV5-1,-,CASSSEGVRGYGYTF,TGCGCCAGCAGCTCGGAGGGGGTGAGAGGCTATGGCTACACCTTC
-,TRBJ2-3,TRBV3-1,-,CASSQVYSTDTQYF,TGTGCCAGCAGCCAAGTTTACAGCACGGATACGCAGTATTTT
-,TRBJ1-1,TRBV7-3,-,CASSPHKNTEAFF,TGTGCCAGCAGCCCCCATAAGAACACTGAAGCTTTCTTT
-,TRBJ2-3,TRBV2,-,CASMGRMPSTDTQYF,TGTGCCAGCATGGGCCGGATGCCTAGCACAGATACGCAGTATTTT
-,TRBJ2-1,TRBV5-6,-,CASSLGARQENEQFF,TGTGCCAGCAGCTTGGGGGCGCGGCAGGAGAATGAGCAGTTCTTC
-,TRBJ1-1,TRBV19,-,CASRDGTNTEAFF,TGTGCCAGTAGAGACGGGACGAACACTGAAGCTTTCTTT
TRBD1,TRBJ1-1,TRBV9,few,CASSGPGQGTEAFF,TGTGCCAGCAGCGGTCCGGGACAGGGCACTGAAGCTTTCTTT
-,TRBJ1-1,TRBV25-1,-,CASSGLGGTEAFF,TGTGCCAGCAGTGGACTGGGAGGCACTGAAGCTTTCTTT
-,TRBJ2-3,TRBV4-1,-,CASSQPGQDTQYF,TGCGCCAGCAGCCAGCCCGGGCAGGATACGCAGTATTTT
-,TRBJ1-3,TRBV9,-,CASSVEGRMSTIYF,TGTGCCAGCAGCGTAGAGGGCAGGATGAGCACCATATATTTT
TRBD2,TRBJ2-1,TRBV12-3/TRBV12-4,-,CASSFSSGSVNEQFF,TGTGCCAGCAGTTTCTCTAGCGGGAGTGTCAATGAGCAGTTCTTC
-,TRBJ1-3,TRBV12-3/TRBV12-4,-,CASNHYGNTIYF,TGTGCCAGCAACCATTACGGAAACACCATATATTTT
TRBD2,TRBJ2-3,TRBV28,-,CASNIAGVSDTQYF,TGTGCCAGCAACATAGCGGGAGTTTCAGATACGCAGTATTTT
TRBD1,TRBJ1-2,TRBV20-1,-,CSARVTGTGDYGYTF,TGCAGTGCTAGAGTTACCGGGACAGGTGACTATGGCTACACCTTC
-,TRBJ1-4,TRBV6-6,-,CASTLERGEKLFF,TGTGCCAGCACCCTCGAGAGGGGCGAAAAACTGTTTTTT
-,TRBJ2-1,TRBV7-2,once,CASLRVGIDEQFF,TGTGCCAGCTTACGGGTCGGCATTGATGAGCAGTTCTTC
TRBD1,TRBJ2-7,TRBV15,-,CATSVTGVSYEQYF,TGTGCCACCAGCGTGACAGGGGTGTCCTACGAGCAGTACTTC
-,TRBJ2-5,TRBV5-1,-,CASSLGTFETQYF,TGCGCCAGCAGCTTGGGCACGTTCGAGACCCAGTACTTC
TRBD1,TRBJ1-5,TRBV12-5,-,CATRTGDQPQHF,TGTGCTACCAGGACAGGGGATCAGCCCCAGCATTTT
-,TRBJ2-1,TRBV5-6,-,CASSANWVKSYNEQFF,TGTGCCAGCAGTGCTAACTGGGTTAAATCCTACAATGAGCAGTTCTTC
-,TRBJ2-7,TRBV29-1,-,CSVRDGYEQYF,TGCAGCGTTCGGGACGGCTACGAGCAGTACTTC
TRBD2,TRBJ2-7,TRBV7-3,-,CASSLGTSGKQQYF,TGTGCCAGCAGCCTCGGGACTAGCGGGAAACAGCAGTACTTC
TRBD1,TRBJ1-5,TRBV12-5,-,CASGLDQGAGQPQHF,TGTGCTAGTGGTTTGGACCAGGGGGCTGGACAGCCCCAGCATTTT
-,TRBJ2-2,TRBV6-5,-,CASLPGERAGELFF,TGTGCCAGCCTTCCCGGGGAACGGGCCGGGGAGCTGTTTTTT
-,TRBJ2-3,TRBV6-4,-,CASSDGGTDTQYF,TGTGCCAGCAGTGACGGGGGCACAGATACGCAGTATTTT
-,TRBJ2-5,TRBV29-1,-,CSVGSSSGSREETQYF,TGCAGCGTTGGGTCTAGCTCAGGCAGCCGAGAAGAGACCCAGTACTTC
-,TRBJ1-3,TRBV6-1,-,CATPPVAGNTIYF,TGTGCCACCCCCCCGGTGGCTGGAAACACCATATATTTT
-,TRBJ2-5,TRBV5-6,-,CASSLVDGEKTQYF,TGTGCCAGCAGCTTGGTAGATGGGGAGAAGACCCAGTACTTC
TRBD2,TRBJ2-2,TRBV12-3/TRBV12-4,-,CASRALALLKNTGELFF,TGTGCCAGCAGAGCACTAGCGCTCCTCAAGAACACCGGGGAGCTGTTTTTT
-,TRBJ2-2,TRBV7-8,-,CASSLERTANTGELFF,TGTGCCAGCAGCTTAGAACGGACCGCGAACACCGGGGAGCTGTTTTTT
TRBD2,TRBJ2-1,TRBV13,-,CASSPPKRGGWNEQFF,TGTGCCAGCAGCCCTCCAAAGCGCGGGGGGTGGAATGAGCAGTTCTTC
TRBD2,TRBJ2-3,TRBV28,-,CASSLTGTSFLDTQYF,TGTGCCAGCAGTTTAACGGGGACTAGCTTTTTGGATACGCAGTATTTT
TRBD2,TRBJ2-1,TRBV29-1,-,CSVYRTSSYNEQFF,TGCAGCGTTTACAGGACTAGCTCCTACAATGAGCAGTTCTTC
-,TRBJ1-4,TRBV9,-,CASSPSGGTNEKLFF,TGTGCCAGCAGTCCATCCGGGGGAACTAATGAAAAACTGTTTTTT
-,TRBJ1-1,TRBV25-1,-,CASSGDPIAFF,TGTGCCAGCAGTGGGGACCCGATTGCTTTCTTT
-,TRBJ2-2,TRBV6-5,-,CASSTRISTGELFF,TGTGCCAGCAGTACTAGGATCTCTACCGGGGAGCTGTTTTTT
-,TRBJ1-1,TRBV19,-,CAGRSGPEAFF,TGTGCCGGGCGTTCAGGCCCTGAAGCTTTCTTT
-,TRBJ2-1,TRBV5-1,-,CASRYGALPEQFF,TGCGCCAGCAGGTATGGAGCGCTCCCCGAGCAGTTCTTC
TRBD1,TRBJ2-7,TRBV5-1,-,CASSPRTGAEEQYF,TGCGCCAGCAGCCCCCGGACAGGGGCAGAGGAGCAGTACTTC
-,TRBJ2-7,TRBV7-9,-,CASPEDEQYF,TGTGCCTCCCCGGAAGACGAGCAGTACTTC